What follows are 19 T cell receptor beta chains derived from one specimen sequenced in a study of neoadjuvant anti-PD-1 for oral cavity cancer. Clones were sequenced by immunoSEQ multiplex PCR, and TCRdb holds only the in-frame ones, with some missing. The sample yields over 13,000 clones, roughly 70% seen once. As for time point: after neoadjuvant nivolumab, at surgical resection. Specimen: PBMCs, collected after nivolumab (anti-PD-1) treatment. The receptors originated from a person between 40 and 85 years old with oral cavity squamous cell carcinoma.

This clone was observed a handful of times. V is TRBV5-1 and J is TRBJ2-4; 7 bases agree with TRBD1. CDR1 and CDR2 (germline): SGHRS, YFSETQ. The CDR3 extends over 14 amino acids. V trimming: 3 bases; J trimming: 6 bases; junction bases outside the gene matches: 6. Written as DNA, the CDR3 is TGCGCCAGCAGCTACGGGACAGATATAAACATTCAGTACTTC. Translating it yields CASSYGTDINIQYF.

The V call is TRBV27, the J call TRBJ1-4, with TRBD1 matching 9 bases. This CDR3 has 15 residues. Germline assignment: CDR1 MNHEY and CDR2 SMNVEV (reference sequence). The V gene end was trimmed by 5 bases and the J gene end by 8 bases; junction bases not matched to a gene: 9. CDR3 sequence reads: CASSQQGASREKLFF. The CDR3 DNA is TGTGCCAGCAGTCAACAGGGGGCTAGTAGGGAAAAACTGTTTTTT. Looking up the rest from reference TRBV27 and TRBJ1-4 gives the full variable domain: EAQVTQNPRYLITVTGKKLTVTCSQNMNHEYMSWYRQDPGLGLRQIYYSMNVEVTDKGDVPEGYKVSRKEKRNFPLILESPSPNQTSLYFCASSQQGASREKLFFGSGTQLSVL.

This clone was found a few times. The chain couples TRBV9 to TRBJ1-1, with a tentative D call TRBD1 (6 bases). V dropped 3 bases and J dropped 7 bases, with 16 bases sitting between them. Germline CDR1 SGDLS, CDR2 YYNGEE. This CDR3 comprises 14 residues. As DNA, the CDR3 is TGTGCCAGCAGCGACGGATCAGGGGTAGTTGAAGCTTTCTTT. This sequence encodes CASSDGSGVVEAFF.

The DNA of the CDR3 is TGTGCCAGCAGTTATTTGGGCACAACTAATGAAAAACTGTTTTTT. This sequence encodes CASSYLGTTNEKLFF. The genes are TRBV27 and TRBJ1-4; D is uncertain. The CDR3 sequence is 15 residues long. V dropped 4 bases and J dropped 0 bases, with 9 bases sitting between them. Germline-derived CDR1 and CDR2 are MNHEY and SMNVEV (reference sequence).

In the case of this clone: The same CDR3 also results from other DNA sequences found in this sample. The DNA for the CDR3 is TGTGCCAGCAGCTTAGCGAGACAGGGAGGCACTGAAGCTTTCTTT. Residues: CASSLARQGGTEAFF. This rearrangement joins TRBV7-8 to TRBJ1-1; 7 bases match TRBD1. This CDR3 is 15 amino acids long. CDR1 and CDR2 from the germline V gene are SGHVS and FQNEAQ. The V gene end was trimmed by 0 bases and the J gene end by 4 bases; junction bases not matched to a gene: 5.

The V gene is TRBV11-2, the J gene TRBJ2-1, with 12 bases that match TRBD2. The V gene end was trimmed by 3 bases and the J gene end by 6 bases; junction bases not matched to a gene: 12. Germline lookup yields CDR1 SGHAT and CDR2 FQNNGV. The CDR3 loop spans 18 amino acids. The CDR3 region is CASSLGLSSGRVGNEQFF. The CDR3 DNA follows: TGTGCCAGCAGCTTGGGGTTGTCTAGCGGGAGGGTGGGCAATGAGCAGTTCTTC. The complete variable domain, with remaining parts taken from reference TRBV11-2 and TRBJ2-1, reads EAGVAQSPRYKIIEKRQSVAFWCNPISGHATLYWYQQILGQGPKLLIQFQNNGVVDDSQLPKDRFSAERLKGVDSTLKIQPAKLEDSAVYLCASSLGLSSGRVGNEQFFGPGTRLTVL.

The chain joins TRBV19 to TRBJ1-2, with D unresolved. The V end lost 7 bases, the J end lost 0 bases, and 9 bases lay between the germline ends. CDR3 size: 13 residues. CDR1 and CDR2 from the germline V gene are LNHDA and SQIVND (reference sequence). CDR3 in amino acids: CASKPGTNYGYTF. CDR3 DNA: TGTGCCAGTAAGCCGGGAACTAACTATGGCTACACCTTC.

CDR3 bases: TGCGCCAGCAGCCAAGTTGTATTGCAAGAGACCCAGTACTTC. As protein: CASSQVVLQETQYF. V is TRBV4-1 and J is TRBJ2-5, with D uncertain. CDR3 length: 14 residues. In germline, CDR1 is MGHRA, CDR2 YSYEKL. The V end lost 1 base, the J end lost 2 bases, and 8 bases lay between the germline ends.

The rearrangement uses TRBV5-6 and TRBJ2-5; the match to TRBD1 covers 8 bases. The CDR3 loop spans 13 amino acids. V was clipped by 4 bases and J by 5 bases; unmatched bases: 4. Germline V gene data show CDR1 as SGHDT and CDR2 as YYEEEE. The CDR3 nucleotides are TGTGCCAGCAGCCGCAGGGGGCCGGAGACCCAGTACTTC. This encodes CASSRRGPETQYF.

This clone came up once. The V call is TRBV5-4, the J call TRBJ2-7; D is uncertain. This CDR3 is 13 amino acids long. From germline, CDR1 is SGHNT and CDR2 YYREEE (reference sequence). The ends were cut back, 4 bases at V and 3 bases at J, with 11 bases in the middle. CDR3 bases: TGTGCCAGCAGCGATCAGGTGAACTACGAGCAGTACTTC. Translating gives CASSDQVNYEQYF.

This rearrangement joins TRBV13 to TRBJ1-2, with D unclear. The V gene lost 1 base and the J gene lost 3 bases, with 3 bases spanning the gap. This CDR3 is 12 amino acids long. The germline V gene encodes CDR1 PRHDT and CDR2 FYEKMQ (reference sequence). The CDR3 DNA reads as TGTGCCAGCAGCTTAGAATACTATGGCTACACCTTC. Encoded protein: CASSLEYYGYTF.

This rearrangement joins TRBV5-1 to TRBJ1-2; D possibly corresponds to TRBD1 (6 bases). Germline V gene lookup returns CDR1 SGHRS and CDR2 YFSETQ. There are 15 residues in the CDR3. V dropped 4 bases and J dropped 4 bases, with 17 bases sitting between them. As DNA, the CDR3 is TGCGCCAGCAGCCCAGCTGGGGGCAGTGGCTATGGCTACACCTTC. This codes for CASSPAGGSGYGYTF.

This clone occurred a few times. V gene TRBV19 combines with J gene TRBJ1-6; TRBD1 might be the D (6 bases). V was pared by 6 bases and J by 4 bases, with 13 bases between. Germline-derived CDR1 and CDR2 are LNHDA and SQIVND (reference sequence). This CDR3 is built from 15 residues. The CDR3 loop reads CASRQDSAYNSPLHF. In DNA, the CDR3 is TGTGCCAGTAGACAGGACAGTGCTTATAATTCACCCCTCCACTTT.

V gene TRBV29-1 combines with J gene TRBJ1-1; TRBD1 might be the D (6 bases). The germline CDR1 and CDR2 sequences are SQVTM and ANQGSEA. V lost 6 bases to trimming and J lost 8 bases, with 16 bases between them. The CDR3 runs to 12 residues. In DNA form, the CDR3 reads TGCAGCGTCCTGACTTCAGGGGCGGAAGCTTTCTTT. It translates to CSVLTSGAEAFF. Filled out from reference TRBV29-1 and TRBJ1-1, the complete variable domain reads SAVISQKPSRDICQRGTSLTIQCQVDSQVTMMFWYRQQPGQSLTLIATANQGSEATYESGFVIDKFPISRPNLTFSTLTVSNMSPEDSSIYLCSVLTSGAEAFFGQGTRLTVV.

V gene TRBV11-3 combines with J gene TRBJ2-5, with unresolved D. The CDR3 consists of 13 residues. Trimming took 1 base from V and 7 from J, leaving 10 bases between them. Germline lookup yields CDR1 SGHNT and CDR2 YENEEA. This CDR3 is CASSLVVGGTQYF. Written as DNA, the CDR3 is TGTGCCAGCAGCTTAGTAGTAGGTGGGACCCAGTACTTC.

The J gene is TRBJ2-5, the V gene TRBV5-1; D call uncertain. The CDR3 contains 13 residues. Between the trimmed V and J ends, which lost 2 bases and 3 bases, there was a span of 8 bases. Germline V gene sequence: CDR1 SGHRS, CDR2 YFSETQ. CDR3 nucleotide sequence: TGCGCCAGCAGCTTACAGTCCGAAGAGACCCAGTACTTC. Translating it yields CASSLQSEETQYF.

There are a few counts of this clone. The J gene is TRBJ1-1, the V gene TRBV4-1; D gene uncertain. Trimming removed 2 bases at V and 1 base at J, with 14 bases between. CDR3 length: 16 residues. Germline loops: CDR1 MGHRA, CDR2 YSYEKL. This chain's CDR3 is CASSQRNFGRNTEAFF. In nucleotides, the CDR3 is TGCGCCAGCAGCCAAAGAAATTTCGGAAGGAACACTGAAGCTTTCTTT.

CDR3 sequence: CASRSAWGDTEAFF. Written as DNA, the CDR3 is TGTGCCAGCAGATCCGCTTGGGGGGACACTGAAGCTTTCTTT. This chain joins TRBV5-4 and TRBJ1-1; D might be TRBD1 (5 bases). This CDR3 contains 14 residues. V shed 5 bases and J shed 3 bases, with 14 bases lying between them. Germline V gene lookup returns CDR1 SGHNT and CDR2 YYREEE (reference sequence).

This clone was observed once. The rearrangement uses TRBV5-5 and TRBJ1-3; D is possibly TRBD1 (6 bases). Germline loops: CDR1 SGHKS, CDR2 YYEKEE (reference sequence). The CDR3 is 16 amino acids. The V end lost 1 base, the J end lost 4 bases, and 15 bases lay between the germline ends. The CDR3: CASSLSNRASGNTIYF. The CDR3 DNA is TGTGCCAGCAGCTTGAGCAACAGGGCTTCAGGAAACACCATATATTTT.